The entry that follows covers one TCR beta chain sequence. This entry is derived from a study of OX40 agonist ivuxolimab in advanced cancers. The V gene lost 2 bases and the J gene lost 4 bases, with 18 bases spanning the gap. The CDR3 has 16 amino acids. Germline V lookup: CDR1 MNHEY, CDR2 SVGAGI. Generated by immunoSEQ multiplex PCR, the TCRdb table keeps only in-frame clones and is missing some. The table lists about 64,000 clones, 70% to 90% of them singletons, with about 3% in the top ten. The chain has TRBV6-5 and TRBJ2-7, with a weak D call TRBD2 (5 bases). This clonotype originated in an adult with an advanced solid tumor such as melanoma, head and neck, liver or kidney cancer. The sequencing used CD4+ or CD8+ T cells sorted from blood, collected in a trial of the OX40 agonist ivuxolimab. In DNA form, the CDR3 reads TGTGCCAGCAGTTACAACCCCGGGGTAAGGAGGTACGAGCAGTACTTC. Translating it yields CASSYNPGVRRYEQYF.